Listed here are 24 T cell receptor beta chains from one sample, sequenced in a study of blood T cell repertoires in COVID-19. Profiled with immunoSEQ multiplex PCR; TCRdb holds only in-frame clones, not every one. The sample consists of about 270,000 clones, approximately 90% of them appearing once. The sample taken for sequencing was PBMCs or T cells enriched from blood (not recorded which). The receptors shown here come from a woman under 40 with acute COVID-19.

The chain links TRBV7-8 to TRBJ2-7; tentatively, D is TRBD2 (6 bases). Trimming removed 0 bases from V and 1 base from J, with 7 bases in between. Germline values: CDR1 SGHVS, CDR2 FQNEAQ. This CDR3 region has 14 residues. The CDR3 here is CASSLAEGSYEQYF. The CDR3 DNA follows: TGTGCCAGCAGCTTAGCGGAGGGTTCCTACGAGCAGTACTTC.

This sequence joins TRBV6-5 and TRBJ2-1, with TRBD1 matching over 9 bases. Germline loops: CDR1 MNHEY, CDR2 SVGAGI. Germline trimming cut 5 bases from V and 15 bases from J; bases unmatched to any gene: 8. The CDR3 spans 12 residues. CDR3 sequence reads: CASSPTGGVGFF. The CDR3 nucleotides read TGTGCCAGCAGTCCGACAGGGGGTGTGGGGTTCTTC.

The chain carries TRBV27 and TRBJ2-3; 13 nucleotides match TRBD2. Germline V gives CDR1 MNHEY, CDR2 SMNVEV (reference sequence). The ends lost 4 bases at V and 2 bases at J; junction bases unmatched: 15. The CDR3 is made up of 20 amino acids. The CDR3 bases are TGTGCCAGCAGTTCCCCCCCCGGTAGACTAGCGGGAGGCAACACAGATACGCAGTATTTT. Amino acids: CASSSPPGRLAGGNTDTQYF.

Only one count was recorded for this clone. The chain uses TRBV18 and TRBJ2-7, with D perhaps TRBD2 (6 bases). CDR1 and CDR2 (germline): KGHSH, LQKENI. V shed 3 bases and J shed 4 bases, with 10 bases lying between them. The CDR3 spans 13 residues. CDR3 in amino acids: CASSPPGVYEQYF. In DNA, the CDR3 is TGTGCCAGCTCACCCCCGGGAGTGTACGAGCAGTACTTC.

This clone was observed a single time. This chain uses TRBV7-2 with TRBJ1-1, with unresolved D. Germline V lookup: CDR1 SGHTA, CDR2 FQGNSA. V gave up 2 bases and J gave up 3 bases, with 10 bases separating them. This CDR3 has 14 residues. CDR3 sequence (DNA): TGTGCCAGCAGCTTACTGGGAGTGTACACTGAAGCTTTCTTT. It specifies CASSLLGVYTEAFF.

This sequence joins TRBV7-8 and TRBJ2-1, with D perhaps matching TRBD2 (5 bases). With 1 base removed from V and 9 bases from J, the gap between germline ends came to 16 bases. CDR3 size: 15 residues. Germline V gives CDR1 SGHVS, CDR2 FQNEAQ. The CDR3 bases are TGTGCCAGCAGCTTAGTAACGGGAAAATTTGGTGAGCAGTTCTTC. This codes for CASSLVTGKFGEQFF.

This chain joins TRBV5-1 and TRBJ2-2, with 11 bases aligning to TRBD2. J lost 6 bases, V lost 3 bases, and 10 bases had no gene match. Germline V CDR1 and CDR2: SGHRS, YFSETQ. This CDR3 spans 17 amino acids. In DNA, the CDR3 is TGCGCCAGCAGCTCCTTAGCGGGAGGGCCGAGGGCCGGGGAGCTGTTTTTT. This sequence encodes CASSSLAGGPRAGELFF. The variable domain in full, with the rest retrieved from reference TRBV5-1 and TRBJ2-2, is KAGVTQTPRYLIKTRGQQVTLSCSPISGHRSVSWYQQTPGQGLQFLFEYFSETQRNKGNFPGRFSGRQFSNSRSEMNVSTLELGDSALYLCASSSLAGGPRAGELFFGEGSRLTVL.

The rearrangement links TRBV11-2 to TRBJ1-6; D is possibly TRBD1 (5 bases). V dropped 0 bases and J dropped 5 bases, with 17 bases sitting between them. Germline loops: CDR1 SGHAT, CDR2 FQNNGV. The CDR3 runs 18 residues. As DNA, the CDR3 is TGTGCCAGCAGCTTAGATCATACAGGCGGGGGTGATAATTCACCCCTCCACTTT. Protein sequence: CASSLDHTGGGDNSPLHF.

V usage is TRBV9 and J usage is TRBJ1-2; weak D call: TRBD1 (5 bases). CDR3 length: 12 residues. Trimming took off 0 bases at V and 8 bases at J, with 8 bases between the two ends. CDR1 and CDR2 from the germline V gene are SGDLS and YYNGEE. This CDR3 reads CASSVETGGYTF. The CDR3 region has the DNA TGTGCCAGCAGCGTAGAAACAGGCGGCTACACCTTC.

The chain employs TRBV21-1 and TRBJ2-7; TRBD1, as called in the table, went unchecked against the DNA. TRBV21-1 is a pseudogene segment. This CDR3 region has 15 residues. Here the CDR3 DNA reads TGTGCCAGCAGCATAGCCGGGACAGCGCCCTCCGAGCAGTACTTC. Translating it yields CASSIAGTAPSEQYF.

The rearrangement uses TRBV7-2 and TRBJ2-7; no clear D. Germline V gene sequence: CDR1 SGHTA, CDR2 FQGNSA. The CDR3 spans 13 residues. Trimming pared 1 base from V and 1 base from J, leaving 5 bases between. The CDR3 loop is CASSLVSSYEQYF. The CDR3 nucleotides are TGTGCCAGCAGCTTAGTTAGTTCCTACGAGCAGTACTTC.

The genes are TRBV28 and TRBJ1-1; D unclear. V dropped 2 bases and J dropped 5 bases, with 12 bases sitting between them. This CDR3 contains 14 residues. Looked up from germline, CDR1 is MDHEN and CDR2 is SYDVKM. The CDR3 coding sequence is TGTGCCAGCAGTTTAATAATTAGCGGTACTGAAGCTTTCTTT. As protein: CASSLIISGTEAFF.

In its sample, this clone was seen once. The chain combines TRBV10-3 with TRBJ2-2, with a weak D call TRBD2 (7 bases). This CDR3 is 12 amino acids long. CDR1 is ENHRY, CDR2 SYGVKD, per germline. V was trimmed by 8 bases and J by 7 bases, leaving 11 bases between them. The CDR3 DNA follows: TGTGCCATCGGGGGGGGCGACGGGGAGCTGTTTTTT. Protein product: CAIGGGDGELFF.

This chain connects TRBV12-3 or TRBV12-4 to TRBJ2-7, with D possibly being TRBD1 (6 bases). The CDR3 extends over 13 amino acids. V dropped 6 bases and J dropped 6 bases, with 15 bases sitting between them. CDR3 region: CASSSDRSLEQYF. The CDR3 DNA is TGTGCCAGCAGCTCAGACAGGTCGCTCGAGCAGTACTTC.

The rearrangement uses TRBV7-4 and TRBJ1-5; 7 bases line up with TRBD1. The trim removed 3 bases at V and 2 bases at J, leaving 4 bases unmatched. This CDR3 spans 15 amino acids. Germline assignment: CDR1 SGHVT and CDR2 SQSDAQ. Here the CDR3 DNA reads TGTGCCAGCAGCTTGTACAGGGGAGGCAATCAGCCCCAGCATTTT. Residues: CASSLYRGGNQPQHF.

This sequence joins TRBV9 and TRBJ1-2; D remains unclear. Trimming removed 0 bases at V and 4 bases at J, with 10 bases between. The CDR3 loop spans 14 amino acids. Germline CDR1 and CDR2: SGDLS and YYNGEE. In nucleotides, the CDR3 is TGTGCCAGCAGCGTAGGGAGATACTCCTATGGCTACACCTTC. It encodes CASSVGRYSYGYTF.

J is TRBJ2-3 and V is TRBV28; TRBD1 agrees at 10 bases. After removal of 7 bases from V and 2 bases from J, the junction contained 9 bases not matched to a gene. Germline CDR1 and CDR2: MDHEN and SYDVKM. CDR3 length: 16 amino acids. CDR3 coding DNA: TGTGCCAGCACCACTCCCGGGACAGGGGACACAGATACGCAGTATTTT. Its translation is CASTTPGTGDTDTQYF.

J is TRBJ2-1 and V is TRBV5-8, with 8 bases aligning to TRBD2. Germline V gene lookup returns CDR1 SGHTS and CDR2 YDEGEE. Losses at the gene ends were 0 bases for V and 9 bases for J; bases not matched to a gene: 5. This CDR3 is 14 amino acids long. The CDR3 DNA is TGTGCCAGCAGCTTGGCCATAGCGGGGAGTGAGCAGTTCTTC. It specifies CASSLAIAGSEQFF.

This chain connects TRBV10-3 to TRBJ2-5, with 9 bases aligning to TRBD2. Trimming cost V 6 bases and J 3 bases; bases outside gene matches: 5. The CDR3 contains 14 residues. The germline gives CDR1 ENHRY, CDR2 SYGVKD. CDR3 sequence (DNA): TGTGCCATCAGCCAGGGACTAGCTAAAGAGACCCAGTACTTC. Translated, it gives CAISQGLAKETQYF.

The chain carries TRBV7-9 and TRBJ2-7; perhaps TRBD1 as D (5 bases). V was cut by 8 bases and J by 4 bases, with 15 bases left in between. CDR1 SEHNR and CDR2 FQNEAQ come from the germline V gene (reference sequence). The CDR3 runs to 13 residues. For the CDR3, the DNA is TGTGCCAGCTCCTCCCCGACAGATTACGAGCAGTACTTC. The encoded protein is CASSSPTDYEQYF.

The rearrangement links TRBV7-9 to TRBJ1-4, with 9 bases identical to TRBD1. With V trimmed by 2 bases and J by 7 bases, 2 bases remained unmatched. The CDR3 covers 14 residues. Germline V gives CDR1 SEHNR, CDR2 FQNEAQ (reference sequence). The CDR3 sequence: CASSLRQGGEKLFF. CDR3 bases: TGTGCCAGCAGCTTAAGACAGGGGGGTGAAAAACTGTTTTTT.

The chain has TRBV5-1 and TRBJ2-7; perhaps TRBD2 as D (6 bases). Germline-derived CDR1 and CDR2 are SGHRS and YFSETQ. Deletions cut 4 bases from V and 2 bases from J, with 13 bases between. This CDR3 is 14 amino acids long. The CDR3 DNA reads as TGCGCCAGCAGCGGGCGGGACTCCACCTACGAGCAGTACTTC. Its protein is CASSGRDSTYEQYF.

V usage is TRBV6-5 and J usage is TRBJ1-1; weak D call: TRBD1 (6 bases). V lost 2 bases, J lost 1 base, and 8 bases lay in between. This CDR3 region has 14 residues. Germline CDR1 MNHEY, CDR2 SVGAGI. The CDR3, as DNA: TGTGCCAGCAGTTACGAGGGGGAGAACACTGAAGCTTTCTTT. Protein sequence: CASSYEGENTEAFF.

To note about this clone: One junction end does not reproduce the germline sequence, and a read error may be involved. The V call is TRBV6-1, the J call TRBJ2-7, with TRBD2 matching over 12 bases. The germline CDR1 and CDR2 sequences are MNHNS and SASEGT. The CDR3 is made up of 14 amino acids. CDR3 residues: CASSEGTSGVKMDF. For the CDR3, the DNA is TGTGCCAGCAGTGAAGGGACTAGCGGGGTCAAGATGGACTTC.